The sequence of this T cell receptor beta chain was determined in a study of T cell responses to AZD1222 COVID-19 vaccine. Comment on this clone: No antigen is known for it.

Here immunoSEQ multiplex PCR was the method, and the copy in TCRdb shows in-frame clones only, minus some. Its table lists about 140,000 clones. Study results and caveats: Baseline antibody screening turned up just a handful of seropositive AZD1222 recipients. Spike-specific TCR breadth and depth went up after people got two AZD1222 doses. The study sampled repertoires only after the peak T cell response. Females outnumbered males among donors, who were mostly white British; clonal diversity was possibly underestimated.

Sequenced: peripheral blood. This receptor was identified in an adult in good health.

Here the CDR3 reads CASSLDGANYGYTF. The CDR3 region has the DNA TGCGCCAGCAGCTTGGACGGCGCTAACTATGGCTACACCTTC. The V call is TRBV5-1, the J call TRBJ1-2; D is ambiguous. The CDR3 is 14 residues long. Germline V gene data show CDR1 as SGHRS and CDR2 as YFSETQ. The V gene lost 0 bases and the J gene lost 0 bases, with 6 bases spanning the gap. Together with reference TRBV5-1 and TRBJ1-2, the CDR3 gives the full variable domain: KAGVTQTPRYLIKTRGQQVTLSCSPISGHRSVSWYQQTPGQGLQFLFEYFSETQRNKGNFPGRFSGRQFSNSRSEMNVSTLELGDSALYLCASSLDGANYGYTFGSGTRLTVV.